The T cell receptor (beta chain) under discussion was sequenced for a study of response to subunit inactivated influenza vaccine. Study results and limitations: Each seasonal flu vaccination may recruit only limited new T cells, authors suggested.

TCRdb used MiXCR to reprocess the RT-PCR reads, holding one entry per CDR3 protein. The table shows roughly 460,000 distinct CDR3 sequences, with 11% occurring only once. Germline loops: CDR1 MNHNS, CDR2 SASEGT. Trimming removed 4 bases from V and 11 bases from J; junction bases left unmatched: 5. CDR3 size: 12 residues. Concerning this clonotype itself: The antigen remains undetermined.

The chain links TRBV6-1 to TRBJ2-1, with 7 positions matching TRBD1. This specimen was PBMCs from blood, taken 45 days after vaccination. This receptor was identified in a man aged 45-65 years who received an inactivated influenza vaccine. The CDR3 region is CASSALTGQQFF. CDR3 in DNA: TGTGCCAGCAGTGCCTTGACAGGGCAGCAGTTCTTC.